Given below is one T cell receptor beta chain in context. Its antigen is currently unknown. This sample stems from a study of radiotherapy plus CTLA-4 blockade in lung cancer. Study in general: Patients showed objective responses in 18% of cases and disease control in more than 25%. General study points: Clones of tumor-derived TCRs expanded in blood after radiotherapy plus ipilimumab. Reports identified early blood T cell clone dynamics, with interferon-beta, as the best response predictor.

Per the germline V gene, CDR1 is SGHNT and CDR2 is YYREEE (reference sequence). The V end was cut by 4 bases, the J end by 0 bases, with 12 bases between. The CDR3 runs to 15 residues. Only in-frame clones appear in the TCRdb table, and some are missing; sequencing was by immunoSEQ multiplex PCR. This table holds 52,000 or so clones, around four fifths found once. The source of this sequence is a human donor with non-small cell lung cancer who had a partial response to radiotherapy plus ipilimumab. The sample in question was peripheral blood, obtained from a patient treated with radiotherapy plus ipilimumab. The chain couples TRBV5-4 to TRBJ2-3; possibly TRBD2 for D (5 bases). The CDR3: CASSLGGSSTDTQYF. In nucleotides, the CDR3 is TGTGCCAGCAGCCTAGGCGGGTCTAGCACAGATACGCAGTATTTT.